Below, 7 T cell receptor beta chains from the same sample are listed, as sequenced in a study of human CD8 memory T cell subsets. UMI-labeled 5' RACE was used to make TCR beta libraries. For each CDR3 protein, TCRdb gives one entry from its re-call of the 5' RACE reads, without DNA. The sample shows 4,200 or so distinct CDR3 sequences, and around 33% sits with its ten largest clones. The sequencing sample was made of CD8+ effector memory T cells (TEM) sorted from PBMCs. The subset here: effector memory CD8 T cells, CCR7- CD45RO+ CD95+. Source of these receptors: a human donor in good health.

By frequency, this clonotype is medium-sized. The J gene is TRBJ2-4, the V gene TRBV7-9; TCRdb's D call of TRBD1 is untestable without DNA. Germline-derived CDR1 and CDR2 are SEHNR and FQNEAQ (reference sequence). This CDR3 is 15 amino acids long. The CDR3 sequence is CASSLVEGAGVIQYF.

The chain joins TRBV15 to TRBJ1-1; TCRdb lists TRBD1, though no DNA is available to test this call. Germline V gene sequence: CDR1 LNHNV, CDR2 YYDKDF (reference sequence). This CDR3 has 15 residues. The CDR3 sequence is CATSRDLQGSTEAFF.

This chain uses TRBV24-1 with TRBJ2-1. This CDR3 region has 13 residues. The germline gives CDR1 KGHDR, CDR2 SFDVKD. The CDR3: CATSDLRGNEQFF.

This rearrangement joins TRBV2 to TRBJ1-1. The CDR3 is 15 residues long. Germline-derived CDR1 and CDR2 are SNHLY and FYNNEI. The chain's CDR3 is CASSEVGRMNTEAFF.

The chain couples TRBV19 to TRBJ2-3. The CDR3 length is 15 residues. Germline V gene lookup returns CDR1 LNHDA and CDR2 SQIVND (reference sequence). The CDR3 sequence is CASSIGRTSTDTQYF.

The chain combines TRBV4-2 with TRBJ2-3; TCRdb's assignment of TRBD1 cannot be checked, as there is no DNA. The length of the CDR3 is 16 residues. The germline CDR1 and CDR2 sequences are LGHNA and YNFKEQ. CDR3 in amino acids: CASSQGTGGSVDTQYF.

J is TRBJ2-2 and V is TRBV23-1; the TRBD2 assignment by TCRdb is unverifiable without DNA. TRBV23-1 is an ORF, and what it does is uncertain. This CDR3 region has 18 residues. CDR3 amino acids: CASSQKKGGPANTGELFF.